Listed below are T cell receptor beta chains from one sample, sequenced in a study of cytomegalovirus exposure and HLA in healthy donors. Clones were sequenced by immunoSEQ multiplex PCR, and TCRdb holds only the in-frame ones, with some missing. The table has some 150,000 clones, approximately 74% seen once. What was sequenced was PBMCs. The receptors here all came from a woman between 25 and 40 years old in good health and CMV-seronegative. CDR3s include the opening cysteine and the closing phenylalanine or tryptophan. A D gene is named only where the DNA matches it firmly. Expanded clones get a size class; other rows say once, few or many, or leave the size out.

V gene	clone size	D gene	J gene	CDR3 DNA	CDR3 protein
TRBV2	few	TRBD1	TRBJ1-5	TGTGCCAGCTCCCGGACAGGGGTGGTCAATCAGCCCCAGCATTTT	CASSRTGVVNQPQHF
TRBV9	few	NA	TRBJ2-2	TGTGCCAGCAGCGCATCGGGAGCGGGCGGGGAGCTGTTTTTT	CASSASGAGGELFF
TRBV5-1	NA	NA	TRBJ2-3	TGCGCCAGCAGCTTGGATAGTAGCACAGATACGCAGTATTTT	CASSLDSSTDTQYF
TRBV29-1	NA	NA	TRBJ2-4	TGCAGCGCCAACGATATACTAGCCAAAAACATTCAGTACTTC	CSANDILAKNIQYF
TRBV30	NA	TRBD1	TRBJ2-2	TGTGCCTGGAAGGGACAGCACGAGACCGGGGAGCTGTTTTTT	CAWKGQHETGELFF
TRBV7-2	NA	NA	TRBJ2-1	TGTGCCAGCATCCCTTCTAGCACAACCTACAATGAGCAGTTCTTC	CASIPSSTTYNEQFF
TRBV27	NA	TRBD2	TRBJ2-2	TGTGCCAGCTCCCTGGGACTAGCGGGTCGGTTTGCCGGGGAGCTGTTTTTT	CASSLGLAGRFAGELFF
TRBV9	few	TRBD1	TRBJ2-7	TGTGCCAGCAGCGCCGGGACAGGGCCCTACGAGCAGTACTTC	CASSAGTGPYEQYF
TRBV6-5	NA	TRBD2	TRBJ2-5	TGTGCCAGCAGTTACCGGACTAGCGGAGGAAGGGAGACCCAGTACTTC	CASSYRTSGGRETQYF
TRBV9	NA	NA	TRBJ2-7	TGTGCCAGCAGCGTAGTAGATGGGGTGCAGGGCGTTGTCGAGCAGTACTTC	CASSVVDGVQGVVEQYF
TRBV28	NA	TRBD1	TRBJ1-2	TGTGCCAGCAGTTTTGTGGACAGGGGTCGTAACTATGGCTACACCTTC	CASSFVDRGRNYGYTF
TRBV7-2	NA	NA	TRBJ1-5	TGTGCCAGCAGCTTAGTCATCGGTCCGGATCAGCCCCAGCATTTT	CASSLVIGPDQPQHF
TRBV9	NA	TRBD1	TRBJ2-2	TGTGCCAGCAGCGTAGGTGACAGGGGGGCCGGGGAGCTGTTTTTT	CASSVGDRGAGELFF
TRBV27	NA	NA	TRBJ1-2	TGTGCCAGCACCCAGACGGGTGGCTATGGCTACACCTTC	CASTQTGGYGYTF
TRBV2	NA	NA	TRBJ1-5	TGTGCCAGCAGCCCCCTACAGGGAAATCAGCCCCAGCATTTT	CASSPLQGNQPQHF
TRBV18	NA	TRBD1	TRBJ2-7	TGTGCCAGCTCACCCGTGGACAGGTTCGCCTACGAGCAGTACTTC	CASSPVDRFAYEQYF
TRBV27	NA	TRBD1	TRBJ1-2	TGTGCCAGCTGCCCCGGGACAGGGGTCGGCTACACCTTC	CASCPGTGVGYTF
TRBV6-6	NA	NA	TRBJ1-5	TGTGCCAGCAGCCTACCTCTTGGAGGGCAGCCCCAGCATTTT	CASSLPLGGQPQHF
TRBV27	NA	TRBD1	TRBJ1-6	TGTGCCAGCAGTTTAAGGGGGCACAATTCACCCCTCCACTTT	CASSLRGHNSPLHF
TRBV6-6	NA	NA	TRBJ1-1	TGTGCCAGCAGTTACTCCGGGACAATGAACACTGAAGCTTTCTTT	CASSYSGTMNTEAFF
TRBV7-9	NA	NA	TRBJ2-4	TGTGCCAGCAGCTTAACGAGGGAGAAAAACATTCAGTACTTC	CASSLTREKNIQYF
TRBV7-2	NA	NA	TRBJ2-3	TGTGCCAGCAGCCACGGGGCAGATACGCAGTATTTT	CASSHGADTQYF
TRBV4-3	once	NA	TRBJ2-1	TGCGCCAGCAGCCAGGAAGGGGTGTACAATGAGCAGTTCTTC	CASSQEGVYNEQFF
TRBV4-2	NA	NA	TRBJ1-4	TGTGCCAGCAGGGACATAGGAGAAACTAATGAAAAACTGTTTTTT	CASRDIGETNEKLFF
TRBV5-1	NA	NA	TRBJ2-3	TGCGCCAGCAGCTTGGATGGAGCTCACACAGATACGCAGTATTTT	CASSLDGAHTDTQYF
TRBV7-2	NA	TRBD2	TRBJ2-2	TGTGCCAGCACCCCAACTTCCCCTAGCGGGGGGGTCATACGGGAGCTGTTTTTT	CASTPTSPSGGVIRELFF
TRBV4-1	NA	NA	TRBJ2-2	TGCGCCAGCAGCCAAGTCGTCAGACAGAACACCGGGGAGCTGTTTTTT	CASSQVVRQNTGELFF
TRBV5-1	few	NA	TRBJ2-1	TGCGCCAGCAGCTCCGGGGGTTACAATGAGCAGTTCTTC	CASSSGGYNEQFF
TRBV10-3	few	NA	TRBJ2-1	TGTGCCATCAGTGACTTTGGACAGCAGGGGAGGCAGTTCTTC	CAISDFGQQGRQFF
TRBV7-9	NA	NA	TRBJ1-4	TGTGCCAGCAGCCCCGGGATGCTCGTCCTACACTCATCCGTCCCAGAACTGTTTTTT	CASSPGMLVLHSSVPELFF
TRBV4-3	NA	NA	TRBJ2-1	TGCGCCAGCAGCCAGAGCTCGAGCTCCTACAATGAGCAGTTCTTC	CASSQSSSSYNEQFF